This TCR beta chain was identified in a study of blood T cell repertoires in COVID-19. Across the whole study: Samples of COVID-19 (acute and convalescent) were obtained from the United States, Italy and Spain. The analysed material was cDNA or gDNA that came from T cells, B-cell-depleted T cells, or PBMCs.

Using immunoSEQ multiplex PCR, the repertoire was profiled, and TCRdb retains in-frame clones only, with some absent. The table records approximately 350,000 clones, about 88% of them present only once. The CDR3 sequence is 13 residues long. V was pared by 6 bases and J by 1 base, with 9 bases between. Germline lookup yields CDR1 SQVTM and CDR2 ANQGSEA. Seattle patients were enrolled during active infection and followed longitudinally. Sequences were obtained from peripheral blood. The chain uses TRBV29-1 and TRBJ2-2; D gene ambiguous. The sequence derives from a woman in her fifties or sixties with COVID-19, enrolled during active disease. The CDR3, as DNA: TGCAGCGTCTATCGAGGGAACACCGGGGAGCTGTTTTTT. Amino acids: CSVYRGNTGELFF.